One and the same sample provided the 32 T cell receptor beta chains below, sequenced in a study of T-cell memory formation after mild COVID-19. MiXCR was run by TCRdb on the 5' RACE reads, yielding one entry per CDR3 protein. The sample lists fewer than 250,000 distinct CDR3 sequences, around 20% occurring once. The sequencing input was PBMCs or a T cell subset sorted from them (not recorded which). The source is an adult woman who had mild COVID-19 (a few samples of this study predate the infection). Cell type and time point are not known.

The CDR3 DNA is TGCGCCAGCAGCTTGGAACCATTAAGGAACACTGAAGCTTTCTTT. It translates to CASSLEPLRNTEAFF. The chain employs TRBV5-1 and TRBJ1-1; D is undetermined. The V and J ends lost 0 bases and 1 base respectively, with 10 bases between them. The CDR3 runs 15 residues. Germline V lookup: CDR1 SGHRS, CDR2 YFSETQ.

This clonotype turned up a few times. This chain links TRBV10-3 with TRBJ1-1; D is perhaps TRBD1 (5 bases). The CDR3 length is 17 residues. CDR1 and CDR2 from the germline V gene are ENHRY and SYGVKD. V was clipped by 3 bases and J by 2 bases, with 19 bases between them. CDR3 sequence (DNA): TGTGCCATCAGTGATTTGCGGTCGACTAGGGACAACACTGAAGCTTTCTTT. Translated, it gives CAISDLRSTRDNTEAFF.

The rearrangement uses TRBV3-1 and TRBJ2-3; D gene uncertain. Trimming shortened V by 4 bases and J by 2 bases, and 7 bases separated the two germline ends. Germline CDR1 is LGHDT and CDR2 is YNNKEL (reference sequence). This CDR3 comprises 13 residues. This CDR3 reads CASSPNPTDTQYF. The CDR3 DNA sequence: TGTGCCAGCAGCCCAAACCCCACAGATACGCAGTATTTT.

This clonotype was detected ten times or more. The rearrangement joins TRBV5-1 to TRBJ2-5; D remains ambiguous. The CDR3 has 15 amino acids. Germline V gives CDR1 SGHRS, CDR2 YFSETQ. V lost 0 bases and J lost 3, with 12 bases in between. The CDR3 DNA reads as TGCGCCAGCAGCTTGGTGCGGCAAGAAAAAGAGACCCAGTACTTC. It translates to CASSLVRQEKETQYF.

The rearrangement links TRBV12-3 or TRBV12-4 to TRBJ1-1, with D unclear. This CDR3 is 14 amino acids long. V dropped 8 bases and J dropped 2 bases, with 15 bases sitting between them. CDR3 in DNA: TGTGCCAGCGGTACCACAGTGGATAACACTGAAGCTTTCTTT. Protein product: CASGTTVDNTEAFF.

This clonotype was counted many times. The chain recombines TRBV7-2 with TRBJ1-1; 8 bases map to TRBD1. The CDR3 extends over 16 amino acids. The ends lost 7 bases at V and 1 base at J; junction bases unmatched: 11. Germline CDR1 reads SGHTA; CDR2 reads FQGNSA. The CDR3 region has the DNA TGTGCCAGCACCTCGCAGGGGGCCATAAGGAACACTGAAGCTTTCTTT. Translated, it gives CASTSQGAIRNTEAFF.

This chain connects TRBV12-3 or TRBV12-4 to TRBJ1-2; D is possibly TRBD1 (6 bases). The germline V and J ends were trimmed by 6 bases and 5 bases, with 16 bases remaining between them. This CDR3 has 14 residues. This chain's CDR3 is CASRVGGPKYGYTF. CDR3 nucleotides: TGTGCCAGCAGAGTGGGGGGGCCCAAATATGGCTACACCTTC.

This rearrangement joins TRBV25-1 to TRBJ1-4; TRBD1 aligns across 9 bases. The CDR3 length is 15 residues. The J segment lost 8 bases and the V segment lost 2 bases, leaving 6 bases of the junction unmatched. Germline V gene lookup returns CDR1 MGHDK and CDR2 SYGVNS. CDR3 region: CASSEGDRDHEKLFF. The DNA of the CDR3 is TGTGCCAGCAGTGAAGGGGACAGGGACCACGAAAAACTGTTTTTT.

This clonotype showed up just a few times. The J gene is TRBJ2-3, the V gene TRBV12-3 or TRBV12-4; 8 nucleotides align to TRBD2. The V segment lost 1 base and the J segment 4 bases; nucleotides outside the gene matches: 1. This CDR3 spans 14 amino acids. The CDR3 is CASSLVGRADTQYF. CDR3 bases: TGTGCCAGCAGTTTAGTCGGGAGGGCAGATACGCAGTATTTT.

This clonotype was detected only a few times. The gene calls are TRBV18 and TRBJ2-1; a weak D match, TRBD1 (6 bases). The V end was cut by 0 bases, the J end by 2 bases, with 11 bases between. The CDR3 spans 16 residues. CDR1 is KGHSH and CDR2 is LQKENI in the germline V gene. The CDR3 nucleotides are TGTGCCAGCTCACCACCCAAACAGGGAACCTACAATGAGCAGTTCTTC. It is translated as CASSPPKQGTYNEQFF.

The count of this clonotype is one. V and J are TRBV3-1 and TRBJ2-1, with 9 bases matching TRBD2. In germline, CDR1 is LGHDT, CDR2 YNNKEL (reference sequence). CDR3 length: 13 amino acids. V dropped 4 bases and J dropped 5; count of bases not matched to a gene: 0. This CDR3 is CASSRLADNEQFF. The DNA of the CDR3 is TGTGCCAGCAGCCGACTAGCGGACAATGAGCAGTTCTTC.

The chain links TRBV28 to TRBJ2-5; maybe TRBD2 (5 bases). This CDR3 has 16 residues. V lost 6 bases, J lost 4 bases, and 21 bases lay in between. Germline V lookup: CDR1 MDHEN, CDR2 SYDVKM. The CDR3 here is CASRLRTIEGGETQYF. CDR3 sequence (DNA): TGTGCCAGCAGACTTCGGACGATAGAAGGAGGAGAGACCCAGTACTTC. Full variable domain (outside the CDR3, taken from reference TRBV28 and TRBJ2-5): DVKVTQSSRYLVKRTGEKVFLECVQDMDHENMFWYRQDPGLGLRLIYFSYDVKMKEKGDIPEGYSVSREKKERFSLILESASTNQTSMYLCASRLRTIEGGETQYFGPGTRLLVL.

In this sample, this clonotype turned up many times. J is TRBJ1-5 and V is TRBV19; tentatively, D is TRBD1 (6 bases). This CDR3 has 16 amino acids. Trimming removed 3 bases at V and 2 bases at J, with 14 bases between. From germline, CDR1 is LNHDA and CDR2 SQIVND (reference sequence). The CDR3 sequence is CASSITSQGRNQPQHF. In nucleotides, the CDR3 is TGTGCCAGTAGTATCACCTCACAGGGACGCAATCAGCCCCAGCATTTT.

This clonotype has only a few counts. A read error may account for a junction end that differs from germline. J is TRBJ2-4 and V is TRBV4-3; D not resolved. The CDR3 sequence is 15 residues long. In germline, CDR1 is LGHNA, CDR2 YSLEER. DNA of the CDR3: TGCGCGAGCAGCCACCGCGGCGGTAGAAGCGACATTCAGTACTTC. Its protein product is CASSHRGGRSDIQYF.

J is TRBJ1-1 and V is TRBV5-1; TRBD1 might be the D (5 bases). Trimming took off 4 bases at V and 5 bases at J, with 18 bases between the two ends. The CDR3 contains 15 residues. CDR1 SGHRS and CDR2 YFSETQ come from the germline V gene. The CDR3 sequence: CASSIGTTRATEAFF. Here the CDR3 DNA reads TGCGCCAGCAGCATAGGGACTACCCGGGCGACTGAAGCTTTCTTT.

The chain is built from TRBV4-1 and TRBJ2-6; possibly TRBD2 for D (6 bases). V shed 8 bases and J shed 0 bases, with 11 bases lying between them. The CDR3 consists of 15 residues. Germline assignment: CDR1 MGHRA and CDR2 YSYEKL. The CDR3 nucleotides are TGCGCCAGCGGCAGGGACTTCTCTGGGGCCAACGTCCTGACTTTC. It yields the protein CASGRDFSGANVLTF.

In its sample, this clonotype was seen a few times. The V gene is TRBV20-1, the J gene TRBJ1-5; TRBD1 might be the D (6 bases). The length of the CDR3 is 13 residues. Germline V gene lookup returns CDR1 DFQATT and CDR2 SNEGSKA (reference sequence). V dropped 0 bases and J dropped 4 bases, with 7 bases sitting between them. CDR3 residues: CSAREGGNQPQHF. CDR3 nucleotides: TGCAGTGCTAGAGAAGGGGGGAATCAGCCCCAGCATTTT.

This clonotype has only a few counts. The chain is built from TRBV5-6 and TRBJ1-4, with a tentative D call TRBD1 (6 bases). The CDR3 is 15 amino acids. Per germline, CDR1 SGHDT and CDR2 YYEEEE. Trimming pared 4 bases from V and 5 bases from J, leaving 15 bases between. The CDR3 nucleotides are TGTGCCAGCAGCGTGAAACAGGGAAAGAATGAAAAACTGTTTTTT. It codes for CASSVKQGKNEKLFF.

The chain recombines TRBV7-2 with TRBJ2-5; the match to TRBD2 covers 11 bases. Per the germline V gene, CDR1 is SGHTA and CDR2 is FQGNSA. The J segment lost 5 bases and the V segment lost 5 bases, leaving 19 bases of the junction unmatched. The CDR3 extends over 19 amino acids. CDR3 coding DNA: TGTGCCAGCAGCGCCAATAGCGGGAGGGCCTTACGGGGCGGTGAGACCCAGTACTTC. This gives the protein CASSANSGRALRGGETQYF. Together with reference TRBV7-2 and TRBJ2-5, the CDR3 gives the full variable domain: GAGVSQSPSNKVTEKGKDVELRCDPISGHTALYWYRQSLGQGLEFLIYFQGNSAPDKSGLPSDRFSAERTGGSVSTLTIQRTQQEDSAVYLCASSANSGRALRGGETQYFGPGTRLLVL.

The chain is built from TRBV5-1 and TRBJ1-1; no definite D call. This CDR3 has 13 residues. CDR1 and CDR2 (germline): SGHRS, YFSETQ. V lost 4 bases, J lost 8 bases, and 15 bases lay in between. The CDR3 sequence: CASSPEGPAEAFF. For the CDR3, the DNA is TGCGCCAGCAGCCCGGAAGGGCCCGCCGAAGCTTTCTTT.

The rearrangement links TRBV6-1 to TRBJ2-7, with TRBD2 identical over 9 bases. Germline CDR1 MNHNS, CDR2 SASEGT. The trim removed 6 bases at V and 2 bases at J, leaving 11 bases unmatched. This CDR3 region has 16 residues. CDR3 sequence reads: CASRIPTSGPPYEQYF. In DNA, the CDR3 is TGTGCCAGCAGGATCCCGACTAGCGGCCCTCCCTACGAGCAGTACTTC.

This clonotype was detected many times. The rearrangement uses TRBV6-5 and TRBJ1-1, with unresolved D. The V and J ends lost 0 bases and 3 bases respectively, with 5 bases between them. The CDR3 is 13 amino acids. The germline CDR1 and CDR2 sequences are MNHEY and SVGAGI. CDR3 coding DNA: TGTGCCAGCAGTTACTCAGGGCACACTGAAGCTTTCTTT. Translating gives CASSYSGHTEAFF.

A few counts support this clonotype. The CDR3 is CATSDGGRETQYF. The CDR3 DNA is TGTGCCACCAGTGATGGAGGGCGAGAGACCCAGTACTTC. The rearrangement links TRBV24-1 to TRBJ2-5; TRBD2 is a possible D gene (6 bases). V was pared by 3 bases and J by 4 bases, with 8 bases between. This CDR3 is 13 amino acids long. Germline loops: CDR1 KGHDR, CDR2 SFDVKD.

In its sample, this clonotype was seen a few times. V is TRBV6-2 or TRBV6-3 and J is TRBJ1-1; the D is unclear. The CDR3 contains 15 residues. Deletions cut 5 bases from V and 0 bases from J, with 13 bases between. Germline CDR1 and CDR2: MNHEY and SVGEGT. The chain's CDR3 is CASSPGRLLNTEAFF. CDR3 in DNA: TGTGCCAGCAGTCCCGGACGGCTCCTGAACACTGAAGCTTTCTTT.

This clonotype was found a few times. The CDR3 DNA follows: TGTGCCAGCACGGTAGAGAGTGGCCCCTACGAGCAGTACTTC. Its protein is CASTVESGPYEQYF. The genes are TRBV2 and TRBJ2-7; D is undetermined. The CDR3 extends over 14 amino acids. CDR1 and CDR2 from the germline V gene are SNHLY and FYNNEI. Trimming left V 7 bases short and J 2 bases short, with 15 bases between.

This clonotype was seen a handful of times. The V call is TRBV12-3 or TRBV12-4, the J call TRBJ2-3, with TRBD1 as a possible D gene (5 bases). The ends were cut back, 3 bases at V and 1 base at J, with 8 bases in the middle. The CDR3 has 14 residues. The CDR3 DNA follows: TGTGCCAGCAGTTTCGTGGGGCGCACAGATACGCAGTATTTT. This translates into CASSFVGRTDTQYF.

This clonotype was seen many times. The rearrangement joins TRBV20-1 to TRBJ1-2; 7 nucleotides agree with TRBD1. The germline V gene encodes CDR1 DFQATT and CDR2 SNEGSKA (reference sequence). The CDR3 loop spans 14 amino acids. V shed 5 bases and J 0 bases; nucleotides not matched to a gene: 6. The CDR3: CSASPGGANYGYTF. Written as DNA, the CDR3 is TGCAGTGCTTCTCCAGGGGGAGCTAACTATGGCTACACCTTC.

This clonotype was seen at least ten times. The rearrangement links TRBV5-1 to TRBJ1-2, with D unresolved. The germline V gene has CDR1 SGHRS and CDR2 YFSETQ. The CDR3 length is 12 residues. V lost 0 bases and J lost 4, with 4 bases in between. The chain's CDR3 is CASSLDTYGYTF. CDR3 DNA: TGCGCCAGCAGCTTGGACACCTATGGCTACACCTTC.

This clonotype was counted ten times or more. The chain links TRBV12-3 or TRBV12-4 to TRBJ1-2; D not certain. Trimming shortened V by 6 bases and J by 0 bases, and 11 bases separated the two germline ends. The CDR3 totals 14 residues. This CDR3 is CASRGWSTNYGYTF. The CDR3 DNA sequence: TGTGCCAGCAGGGGCTGGAGCACTAACTATGGCTACACCTTC.

This clonotype occurred many times. The V and J genes are TRBV20-1 and TRBJ2-7; the D is unclear. The CDR3 covers 14 residues. The V and J ends lost 3 bases and 6 bases respectively, with 18 bases between them. Germline CDR1 is DFQATT and CDR2 is SNEGSKA (reference sequence). The CDR3 DNA reads TGCAGTGCTAGCAGGCACGTAGCAGTTCTCGAGCAGTACTTC. Amino acids: CSASRHVAVLEQYF.

This chain's CDR3 is CASSIVNMRTDTQYF. The CDR3 nucleotides are TGTGCCAGTAGTATAGTGAACATGCGCACAGATACGCAGTATTTT. The V call is TRBV19, the J call TRBJ2-3; D not resolved. The CDR3 is made up of 15 amino acids. Trimming removed 1 base at V and 1 base at J, with 9 bases between. The germline V gene encodes CDR1 LNHDA and CDR2 SQIVND (reference sequence).

The chain carries TRBV11-2 and TRBJ1-2; TRBD1 agrees at 10 bases. CDR1 and CDR2 (germline): SGHAT, FQNNGV. The CDR3 length is 16 residues. The trim removed 2 bases at V and 4 bases at J, leaving 7 bases unmatched. As DNA, the CDR3 is TGTGCCAGCAGCTTAAGCGGGACAGGGGCCTCCTATGGCTACACCTTC. Its protein product is CASSLSGTGASYGYTF.